The rows below give T cell receptor beta chains drawn from one sample of a study of blood T cell repertoires in COVID-19. The assay was immunoSEQ multiplex PCR, and TCRdb's table has in-frame clones only and misses some. The sample lists 200,000 to 250,000 clones; roughly 80% were seen once. The sequenced sample consisted of PBMCs or T cells enriched from blood (not recorded which). Source of these receptors: a man in his 60s who had recovered from COVID-19. Each CDR3 is given with its conserved first and last residue. A D gene is named only where the DNA matches it firmly. Some rows mark clone size as missing; the rest say once, few, many or name a class of expanded clone.

>TRBV6-5|TRBJ2-2|.|TRBD1
TGTGCCAGCCTGGACAGGGGCACCGGGGAGCTGTTTTTT
CASLDRGTGELFF
>TRBV27|TRBJ1-4|.|TRBD1
TGTGCCAGCAGTCCCCCAAGCGGGACAGGGCTGGAAAAACTGTTTTTT
CASSPPSGTGLEKLFF
>TRBV7-7|TRBJ2-5|.|.
TGTGCTAGCAGTAAACAGGGTAGCGAGACCCAGTACTTC
CASSKQGSETQYF
>TRBV5-1|TRBJ1-2|.|.
TGCGCCAGCAGCTTGGAGGGCAGGGGAGAAGGCTACACCTTC
CASSLEGRGEGYTF
>TRBV7-2|TRBJ1-1|.|.
TGTGCCAGCAGCTATGGGCAATACACTGAAGCTTTCTTT
CASSYGQYTEAFF
>TRBV6-5|TRBJ1-4|.|.
TGTGCCAGCAGTTACAGGTTGACAGCAACTAATGAAAAACTGTTTTTT
CASSYRLTATNEKLFF
>TRBV5-6|TRBJ2-7|.|TRBD1
TGTGCCAGCAGCATAGACAGGGGCCACGAGCAGTACTTC
CASSIDRGHEQYF
>TRBV3-1/TRBV3-2|TRBJ2-7|.|TRBD1
TGTGCCAGCAGCCAGTCGGGACAGACCTACGAGCAGTACTTC
CASSQSGQTYEQYF
>TRBV3-1/TRBV3-2|TRBJ2-3|.|.
TGTGCCAGCAGCCCCCGGGGGACAGATACGCAGTATTTT
CASSPRGTDTQYF
>TRBV5-1|TRBJ1-1|.|TRBD1
TGCGCCAGCAGCTTGTGGACAGGGGAGAAGGTGAACACTGAAGCTTTCTTT
CASSLWTGEKVNTEAFF
>TRBV5-1|TRBJ2-5|.|TRBD1
TGCGCCAGCAGCTTGGGGGCTCCTTCGACAGGGGGCTTTAGAGAGACCCAGTACTTC
CASSLGAPSTGGFRETQYF
>TRBV6-2/TRBV6-3|TRBJ2-7|.|.
TGTGCCAGCAGTAACGCCGGGACAAGCTACGAGCAGTACTTC
CASSNAGTSYEQYF
>TRBV3-1/TRBV3-2|TRBJ1-1|.|.
TGTGCCAGCAGCCCGACAATCAGCGGCACTGAAGCTTTCTTT
CASSPTISGTEAFF
>TRBV19|TRBJ2-5|.|TRBD2
TGTGCCAGTAGTCCTAGCGGGGCCACGGGGACCCAGTACTTC
CASSPSGATGTQYF
>TRBV5-1|TRBJ2-3|.|.
TGCGCCAGCAGCCCCCAAGCGGGCACAGATACGCAGTATTTT
CASSPQAGTDTQYF
>TRBV5-1|TRBJ2-3|.|TRBD2
TGCGCCAGCAGCGGGGCTCGGGGGGAAGATACGCAGTATTTT
CASSGARGEDTQYF
>TRBV27|TRBJ2-5|.|TRBD1
TGTGCCAGCAGCTCAAGAGTCGAGGACAGGGACTTGCAAGAGACCCAGTACTTC
CASSSRVEDRDLQETQYF
>TRBV12-3/TRBV12-4|TRBJ1-1|once|.
TGTGCCAGCAGTTTTCTTTCAGGGACTGAAGCTTTCTTT
CASSFLSGTEAFF
>TRBV12-3/TRBV12-4|TRBJ2-7|.|TRBD1
TGTGCCAGCAGTCAACGACAGGGCCATGGAGTGTACTTC
CASSQRQGHGVYF
>TRBV7-2|TRBJ1-2|.|.
TGTGCCAGCAGCTTAGCCCAGGACTATGGCTACACCTTC
CASSLAQDYGYTF
>TRBV20-1|TRBJ2-2|.|.
TGCAGTGCTAGTACACAAAGCACCGGGGAGCTGTTTTTT
CSASTQSTGELFF
>TRBV18|TRBJ1-5|.|.
TGTGCCAGCTCATCGGCGGGGACTAGCAATCAGCCCCAGCATTTT
CASSSAGTSNQPQHF
>TRBV18|TRBJ2-5|few|.
TGTGCCAGCTCACCACCGCGGGTAGAGACCCAGTACTTC
CASSPPRVETQYF
>TRBV7-2|TRBJ2-7|few|.
TGTGCCAGCAGCTTAGTGGAGGGGGAGCAGTACTTC
CASSLVEGEQYF
>TRBV5-1|TRBJ2-2|.|TRBD2
TGCGCCAGCAGGGTTAGCGGGGGCAACACCGGGGAGCTGTTTTTT
CASRVSGGNTGELFF
>TRBV19|TRBJ1-2|.|TRBD1
TGTGCCAGTAGGAAATTACAGGGGGAACTGTACTATGGCTACACCTTC
CASRKLQGELYYGYTF
>TRBV5-8|TRBJ1-2|.|.
TGTGCCAGCAGACTCAGGGGCGCCGATGGCTACACCTTC
CASRLRGADGYTF
>TRBV6-1|TRBJ1-2|.|TRBD1
TGTGCCAGCAGTGAAAACAGGGGGCAAGTGGGCTACACCTTC
CASSENRGQVGYTF
>TRBV25-1|TRBJ2-2|.|TRBD1
TGTGCCAGCAGTGAGGACAGGGCACTCACCGGGGAGCTGTTTTTT
CASSEDRALTGELFF
>TRBV19|TRBJ2-5|.|TRBD2
TGTGCCAGTATGAGCGGGGGGGCCGTTGAGACCCAGTACTTC
CASMSGGAVETQYF
>TRBV11-2|TRBJ2-2|.|.
TGTGCCAGCAGCGCAAGACTGAGAGAATACACCGGGGAGCTGTTTTTT
CASSARLREYTGELFF
>TRBV6-2/TRBV6-3|TRBJ2-6|many|TRBD1
TGTGCCAGCAGTTACTCGACAGGGGCCCCTGCTGGGGCCAACGTCCTGACTTTC
CASSYSTGAPAGANVLTF
>TRBV7-2|TRBJ2-5|.|TRBD1
TGTGCCAGCAGCATCACAGGGGGCAGGCAAGAGACCCAGTACTTC
CASSITGGRQETQYF
>TRBV14|TRBJ1-1|.|.
TGTGCCAGCAGACCCGCCGGACAGCCGAACACTGAAGCTTTCTTT
CASRPAGQPNTEAFF
>TRBV7-3|TRBJ2-1|.|.
TGTGCCAGCAGCTTAAGTGCCGTGAGCTCCTACAATGAGCAGTTCTTC
CASSLSAVSSYNEQFF
>TRBV3-1/TRBV3-2|TRBJ1-1|.|.
TGTGCCAGCAGCCAAATTTCGGACACTGAAGCTTTCTTT
CASSQISDTEAFF
>TRBV7-2|TRBJ2-2|.|TRBD1
TGTGCCAGCAGCGATAGGGGGACAGCTAAGACCGGGGAGCTGTTTTTT
CASSDRGTAKTGELFF
>TRBV5-1|TRBJ2-7|.|TRBD1
TGCGCCAGCAGCTTAGCACAGGGGTACGAGCAGTACTTC
CASSLAQGYEQYF
>TRBV3-1/TRBV3-2|TRBJ1-6|.|TRBD1
TGTGCCAGCAGCCAAAGACAGGGGGCTGTCTATAATTCACCCCTCCACTTT
CASSQRQGAVYNSPLHF
>TRBV3-1/TRBV3-2|TRBJ1-4|.|TRBD1
TGTGCCAGCAGCCACCGGGACAGGGGGCACGAAAAACTGTTTTTT
CASSHRDRGHEKLFF
>TRBV10-3|TRBJ2-1|.|.
TGTGCCATCAGCCAGGGCGCCAATGAGCAGTTCTTC
CAISQGANEQFF
>TRBV12-3/TRBV12-4|TRBJ1-4|.|.
TGTGCTGAGAGGAGTAGGTCTAATGAAAAACTGTTTTTT
CAERSRSNEKLFF
>TRBV5-4|TRBJ2-1|few|TRBD2
TGTGCCAGCAGCGCAGGAAGTGGCAGCGGGGGGGACACCTCCTACAATGAGCAGTTCTTC
CASSAGSGSGGDTSYNEQFF
>TRBV6-5|TRBJ2-2|.|.
TGTGCCGGAACAGGGACCCACACCGGGGAGCTGTTTTTT
CAGTGTHTGELFF
>TRBV19|TRBJ1-1|.|.
TGTGCCAGTAAACCCGACAGGTTAGGGGGGAACACTGAAGCTTTCTTT
CASKPDRLGGNTEAFF